The sample holds many counts of the clone carrying this TCR beta chain. Amplification targeted TCR beta CDR3 regions from RNA transcripts. The study used the HTBI primer set for a first-round RT-PCR of the TCR CDR3. TCRdb called the multiplex PCR reads again in MiXCR, with one record for every CDR3 protein. The table includes 540,000 or so distinct CDR3 sequences, about a sixth detected once. This record belongs to a study of T cells in Graves' hyperthyroidism and ophthalmopathy. Study in general: Once the initial diagnosis was made, peripheral blood was obtained before any treatment.

Diagnosis rested on symptoms, serum thyroxine and TRAb, thyroid ultrasound, and orbital computed tomography. The PBMCs studied were ones that came from 10 ml fresh peripheral blood. CDR3 size: 16 residues. The germline gives CDR1 DFQATT, CDR2 SNEGSKA (reference sequence). V gave up 0 bases and J gave up 0 bases; unmatched junction bases: 3. This chain joins TRBV20-1 and TRBJ2-2; 8 positions agree with TRBD1. This clonotype was obtained from a woman aged 30 to 39 with Graves' hyperthyroidism. Specimen: blood. CDR3: CSARDYRGTNTGELFF. DNA for the CDR3: TGCAGTGCTAGAGATTACAGGGGGACGAACACCGGGGAGCTGTTTTTT.